This passage covers 7 T cell receptor beta chains from one sample sequenced in a study of T cells in Graves' hyperthyroidism and ophthalmopathy. RNA transcripts served as the template for amplifying TCR beta CDR3 regions. TCR CDR3 underwent first-round RT-PCR with the HTBI primer set. Via MiXCR, TCRdb re-called the multiplex PCR reads, giving one row per CDR3 protein. Of under 350,000 distinct CDR3 sequences listed, 10% to 15% were seen once; the top ten hold roughly 7.5%. The specimen sequenced was blood. Every receptor here comes from a woman aged 30 to 39 with Graves' hyperthyroidism that later progressed to Graves' ophthalmopathy.

The chain carries TRBV5-8 and TRBJ2-7; D uncertain. This CDR3 is 15 amino acids long. Germline V gives CDR1 SGHTS, CDR2 YDEGEE. Trimming stripped 1 base from V and 2 bases from J, with 13 bases between. CDR3 nucleotides: TGTGCCAGCAGCTTGAATCTAAAACGGCCCTACGAGCAGTACTTC. This codes for CASSLNLKRPYEQYF.

This clonotype was counted many times. The chain carries TRBV27 and TRBJ2-5; D is possibly TRBD2 (5 bases). The CDR3 totals 16 residues. CDR1 MNHEY and CDR2 SMNVEV come from the germline V gene (reference sequence). Between the trimmed V and J ends, which lost 5 bases and 5 bases, there was a span of 21 bases. CDR3 region: CASSPLLPRGGETQYF. CDR3 coding DNA: TGTGCCAGCAGTCCCCTCCTCCCCAGAGGCGGGGAGACCCAGTACTTC.

This clonotype was counted many times. The chain uses TRBV2 and TRBJ2-7; D may be TRBD1 (5 bases). This CDR3 has 16 amino acids. Germline CDR1 reads SNHLY; CDR2 reads FYNNEI. Trimming cost V 5 bases and J 3 bases, with 20 bases left between them. The CDR3 sequence is CASSTGSTPGHYEQYF. The CDR3 DNA reads TGTGCCAGCAGTACGGGCTCAACCCCAGGACACTACGAGCAGTACTTC.

This clonotype has at least ten counts. The chain carries TRBV7-9 and TRBJ2-7; no clear D gene. This CDR3 contains 12 residues. Germline CDR1 is SEHNR and CDR2 is FQNEAQ (reference sequence). Trimming removed 4 bases at V and 1 base at J, with 5 bases between. CDR3 sequence reads: CASSSVSYEQYF. In DNA, the CDR3 is TGTGCCAGCAGCTCCGTATCCTACGAGCAGTACTTC.

There are many counts of this clonotype. The chain uses TRBV7-6 and TRBJ1-1; 7 positions match TRBD1. The V segment lost 5 bases and the J segment 0 bases; nucleotides outside the gene matches: 6. CDR3 length: 15 amino acids. Germline V lookup: CDR1 SGHVS, CDR2 FNYEAQ. The CDR3 is CASSTIRGVNTEAFF. The CDR3 nucleotides are TGTGCCAGCAGCACAATCAGGGGGGTGAACACTGAAGCTTTCTTT. The variable domain in full, with the rest retrieved from reference TRBV7-6 and TRBJ1-1, is GAGVSQSPRYKVTKRGQDVALRCDPISGHVSLYWYRQALGQGPEFLTYFNYEAQQDKSGLPNDRFSAERPEGSISTLTIQRTEQRDSAMYRCASSTIRGVNTEAFFGQGTRLTVV.

This clonotype was observed many times. The chain is built from TRBV28 and TRBJ2-3; 7 positions agree with TRBD2. The CDR3 loop spans 15 amino acids. The V and J ends lost 3 bases and 4 bases, in that order; junction bases with no gene match: 7. The germline CDR1 and CDR2 sequences are MDHEN and SYDVKM. CDR3 sequence (DNA): TGTGCCAGCAGTTTTGGGGGGAGGGTCCCAGATACGCAGTATTTT. It yields the protein CASSFGGRVPDTQYF.

In this sample, this clonotype turned up many times. The V and J genes are TRBV28 and TRBJ2-1; 10 bases agree with TRBD1. V was clipped by 6 bases and J by 5 bases; unmatched bases: 16. CDR1 is MDHEN and CDR2 is SYDVKM in the germline V gene. The length of the CDR3 is 18 residues. In nucleotides, the CDR3 is TGTGCCAGCAGCCCTTCCGGGACAGGGGTATACCGGGACAATGAGCAGTTCTTC. It yields the protein CASSPSGTGVYRDNEQFF.